The 25 T cell receptor beta chains presented below share a single source sample, sequenced in a study of cytomegalovirus exposure and HLA in healthy donors. Vbeta (60) and Jbeta (13) primers were used in the PCR. Measured with immunoSEQ multiplex PCR; TCRdb has only the in-frame clones, and not every one. The sample has fewer than 110,000 clones; about four fifths are singletons. The sample taken for sequencing was PBMCs. These receptors all stem from a woman aged 40 to 49 in good health and CMV-seronegative.

The chain employs TRBV29-1 and TRBJ2-7; 7 bases match TRBD1. With V trimmed by 3 bases and J by 6 bases, 5 bases remained unmatched. The CDR3 extends over 12 amino acids. CDR1 and CDR2 (germline): SQVTM, ANQGSEA. As DNA, the CDR3 is TGCAGCGTTGAGGGACAGCCACGCGAGCAGTACTTC. It is translated as CSVEGQPREQYF.

J is TRBJ2-5 and V is TRBV11-3; the match to TRBD2 covers 7 bases. This CDR3 contains 15 residues. Germline values: CDR1 SGHNT, CDR2 YENEEA. Trimming took 1 base from V and 1 from J; bases not matched to a gene: 3. The CDR3 loop reads CASSLGAGVQETQYF. In nucleotides, the CDR3 is TGTGCCAGCAGCTTAGGGGCGGGGGTCCAAGAGACCCAGTACTTC.

This chain uses TRBV6-1 with TRBJ2-1, with 11 bases lining up with TRBD2. J was trimmed by 9 bases and V by 3 bases; bases with no gene match: 10. CDR3 length: 16 residues. Germline assignment: CDR1 MNHNS and CDR2 SASEGT. This CDR3 reads CASSDLVAGGLPEQFF. The DNA for the CDR3 is TGTGCCAGCAGTGATCTAGTAGCGGGGGGGCTTCCTGAGCAGTTCTTC.

The rearrangement links TRBV30 to TRBJ1-2; D not resolved. Trimming shortened V by 0 bases and J by 2 bases, and 7 bases separated the two germline ends. The V gene's germline CDR1 is GTSNPN and CDR2 SVGIG (reference sequence). CDR3 length: 13 residues. As DNA, the CDR3 is TGTGCCTGGAGTGTATCGAGGAACTATGGCTACACCTTC. This translates into CAWSVSRNYGYTF.

The rearrangement links TRBV19 to TRBJ2-4, with D unresolved. Trimming took off 1 base at V and 7 bases at J, with 11 bases between the two ends. The length of the CDR3 is 14 residues. The germline V gene encodes CDR1 LNHDA and CDR2 SQIVND (reference sequence). The CDR3 coding sequence is TGTGCCAGTAGTATAGGTCCTACCGGGAACATTCAGTACTTC. This gives the protein CASSIGPTGNIQYF. The full variable domain, completed using reference TRBV19 and TRBJ2-4, is DGGITQSPKYLFRKEGQNVTLSCEQNLNHDAMYWYRQDPGQGLRLIYYSQIVNDFQKGDIAEGYSVSREKKESFPLTVTSAQKNPTAFYLCASSIGPTGNIQYFGAGTRLSVL.

This chain joins TRBV30 and TRBJ2-1; the match to TRBD1 covers 12 bases. The CDR3 has 14 amino acids. The V gene end was trimmed by 3 bases and the J gene end by 9 bases; junction bases not matched to a gene: 6. The germline CDR1 and CDR2 sequences are GTSNPN and SVGIG (reference sequence). The CDR3 is CAWSAGQGAGEQFF. Here the CDR3 DNA reads TGTGCCTGGAGCGCGGGACAGGGGGCCGGTGAGCAGTTCTTC.

Notes on this clone: An end of the junction does not agree with germline; a read error may underlie this. The chain is built from TRBV7-9 and TRBJ2-1; D is possibly TRBD2 (6 bases). This CDR3 spans 16 amino acids. CDR1 and CDR2 from the germline V gene are SEHNR and FQNEAQ (reference sequence). The CDR3 region has the DNA TGTTCCAGCAGCCATCGTCTAGGGCGGGACGAAGATGAGCAGTTCTTC. Its translation is CSSSHRLGRDEDEQFF.

This clone occurred a few times. The rearrangement links TRBV18 to TRBJ1-2, with D uncertain. V was pared by 0 bases and J by 5 bases, with 10 bases between. CDR3 size: 14 residues. Germline V gene lookup returns CDR1 KGHSH and CDR2 LQKENI. As DNA, the CDR3 is TGTGCCAGCTCACCACCATTAGCGAGATATGGCTACACCTTC. Translated, it gives CASSPPLARYGYTF.

V and J are TRBV14 and TRBJ2-3; 8 nucleotides line up with TRBD2. The germline CDR1 and CDR2 sequences are SGHDN and FVKESK. The CDR3 is 15 amino acids. Trimming at V came to 1 base and at J to 3 bases, leaving 3 bases not matched to a gene. This CDR3 is CASSQVGGGTDTQYF. In nucleotides, the CDR3 is TGTGCCAGCAGCCAAGTGGGCGGGGGGACAGATACGCAGTATTTT.

As to this clone: A read error may account for a junction end that differs from germline. The CDR3 bases are TGTTCCAGCAGCCCCCAGGGGGCTCAGACTGAAGCTTTCTTT. It codes for CSSSPQGAQTEAFF. The chain uses TRBV7-9 and TRBJ1-1, with 8 bases that match TRBD1. CDR1 SEHNR and CDR2 FQNEAQ come from the germline V gene (reference sequence). The CDR3 spans 14 residues. The entire variable domain, with the rest obtained from reference TRBV7-9 and TRBJ1-1, is as follows: DTGVSQNPRHKITKRGQNVTFRCDPISEHNRLYWYRQTLGQGPEFLTYFQNEAQLEKSRLLSDRFSAERPKGSFSTLEIQRTEQGDSAMYLCSSSPQGAQTEAFFGQGTRLTVV.

The rearrangement uses TRBV4-2 and TRBJ1-2; 8 bases line up with TRBD1. Trimming cost V 5 bases and J 0 bases; bases outside gene matches: 5. Looked up from germline, CDR1 is LGHNA and CDR2 is YNFKEQ. The CDR3 has 15 residues. CDR3 region: CASSSTGEPNYGYTF. CDR3 bases: TGTGCCAGCAGCTCGACAGGGGAACCTAACTATGGCTACACCTTC.

The CDR3: CASSLMAQDYGYTF. The CDR3 nucleotides read TGTGCCAGCAGCTTAATGGCCCAAGATTATGGCTACACCTTC. This chain joins TRBV11-2 and TRBJ1-2; D unresolved. Trimming pared 2 bases from V and 5 bases from J, leaving 12 bases between. Per germline, CDR1 SGHAT and CDR2 FQNNGV. The CDR3 consists of 14 residues.

V and J are TRBV5-8 and TRBJ1-5; unclear D gene. Germline CDR1 and CDR2: SGHTS and YDEGEE. V dropped 2 bases and J dropped 5 bases, with 5 bases sitting between them. The CDR3 covers 12 residues. The CDR3 is CASSFRDQPQHF. CDR3 in DNA: TGTGCCAGCAGCTTCCGGGATCAGCCCCAGCATTTT.

To note about this clone: At one of its ends the junction is not consistent with the germline gene, which may arise from a read error. The gene calls are TRBV7-9 and TRBJ2-1, with 9 positions matching TRBD1. Germline V gives CDR1 SEHNR, CDR2 FQNEAQ (reference sequence). The length of the CDR3 is 12 residues. CDR3 DNA sequence: TGTTCCAGCAGCTCCGGGACAGGGCTGCAGTTCTTC. This gives the protein CSSSSGTGLQFF.

The V and J genes are TRBV6-5 and TRBJ1-3; unclear D gene. Looked up from germline, CDR1 is MNHEY and CDR2 is SVGAGI. This CDR3 has 12 residues. The V end lost 6 bases, the J end lost 12 bases, and 15 bases lay between the germline ends. This chain's CDR3 is CASSPNRGGIYF. Written as DNA, the CDR3 is TGTGCCAGCAGCCCCAATCGGGGAGGCATATATTTT.

As to this clone: At one end the junction does not follow the germline gene, possibly because of a read error. The genes are TRBV7-9 and TRBJ1-1; possible D gene TRBD1, 6 bases. CDR1 is SEHNR, CDR2 FQNEAQ, per germline (reference sequence). The CDR3 is 14 amino acids. The CDR3 DNA follows: TGTTCCAGCAGCTTAGGGGGGGTGAACACTGAAGCTTTCTTT. Amino acid sequence: CSSSLGGVNTEAFF. Full variable domain (missing parts from reference TRBV7-9 and TRBJ1-1): DTGVSQNPRHKITKRGQNVTFRCDPISEHNRLYWYRQTLGQGPEFLTYFQNEAQLEKSRLLSDRFSAERPKGSFSTLEIQRTEQGDSAMYLCSSSLGGVNTEAFFGQGTRLTVV.

Here the CDR3 DNA reads TGCGCCAGCAATTTAGCGGGAGAGGAATACAATGAGCAGTTCTTC. This codes for CASNLAGEEYNEQFF. The chain employs TRBV5-1 and TRBJ2-1; 9 bases align to TRBD2. Germline V gene sequence: CDR1 SGHRS, CDR2 YFSETQ. This CDR3 has 15 amino acids. V lost 6 bases to trimming and J lost 4 bases; unmatched junction nucleotides: 8.

This clone is a singleton in its sample. Written as DNA, the CDR3 is TGTGCCAGCAGGGAACAGGGGGCTCAGGAGACCCAGTACTTC. This codes for CASREQGAQETQYF. The chain uses TRBV6-6 and TRBJ2-5, with TRBD1 matching 9 bases. V shed 6 bases, J shed 5 bases, and the junction held 7 bases outside the gene matches. Germline loops: CDR1 MNHNY, CDR2 SVGAGI (reference sequence). The CDR3 runs 14 residues.

V is TRBV7-2 and J is TRBJ1-1; 8 bases map to TRBD1. The CDR3 has 15 residues. CDR1 and CDR2 from the germline V gene are SGHTA and FQGNSA. The J segment lost 3 bases and the V segment lost 6 bases, leaving 9 bases of the junction unmatched. The CDR3 protein is CASRSRTGTDTEAFF. The CDR3 coding sequence is TGTGCCAGCAGATCCCGGACAGGGACGGACACTGAAGCTTTCTTT.

A word on this clone: Other DNA sequences within the sample encode an identical CDR3. The chain is built from TRBV9 and TRBJ2-3; TRBD2 agrees at 8 bases. The V segment lost 0 bases and the J segment 5 bases; nucleotides outside the gene matches: 5. The CDR3 consists of 15 residues. CDR1 and CDR2 (germline): SGDLS, YYNGEE. The CDR3 coding sequence is TGTGCCAGCAGCGTAGATTCGGGGGGGAGAGATACGCAGTATTTT. Protein sequence: CASSVDSGGRDTQYF.

Details on this clone: The junction does not match germline at one end; this may be a read error. The chain joins TRBV7-9 to TRBJ2-5, with 8 nucleotides matching TRBD2. CDR3 length equals 12 residues. Germline CDR1 and CDR2: SEHNR and FQNEAQ (reference sequence). CDR3 nucleotides: TGTTCCAGCAGCGGGGGAGGAGAGACCCAGTACTTC. Its translation: CSSSGGGETQYF.

This clone has just a few counts. The genes are TRBV6-4 and TRBJ2-3; possibly TRBD2 for D (5 bases). Germline V CDR1 and CDR2: MRHNA, SNTAGT. The V and J ends lost 3 bases and 6 bases respectively, with 13 bases between them. This CDR3 has 14 amino acids. The CDR3 DNA reads TGTGCCAGCAGTGAAAGCGGTGGCAGGGATACGCAGTATTTT. This encodes CASSESGGRDTQYF.

V and J are TRBV4-2 and TRBJ2-7; 14 nucleotides match TRBD2. The junction had 10 bases not matched to a gene; V was cut back by 4 bases and J by 5 bases. The CDR3 length is 17 residues. Germline CDR1 reads LGHNA; CDR2 reads YNFKEQ. DNA of the CDR3: TGTGCCAGCAGCCGCCGACTAGCGGGGGGGCAATCCCACGAGCAGTACTTC. The encoded protein is CASSRRLAGGQSHEQYF.

The V call is TRBV7-9, the J call TRBJ2-5; tentatively, D is TRBD2 (6 bases). The CDR3 length is 17 residues. V was clipped by 7 bases and J by 2 bases, with 23 bases between them. The germline gives CDR1 SEHNR, CDR2 FQNEAQ (reference sequence). CDR3 loop: CASTPGLAELRQETQYF. The CDR3 region has the DNA TGTGCCAGCACCCCGGGACTCGCCGAACTGAGACAAGAGACCCAGTACTTC.

This clone was observed once. V is TRBV30 and J is TRBJ2-2; 8 nucleotides match TRBD2. After removal of 4 bases from V and 3 bases from J, the junction contained 10 bases not matched to a gene. Germline CDR1 and CDR2: GTSNPN and SVGIG (reference sequence). The CDR3 extends over 16 amino acids. The chain's CDR3 is CAWTPAGGGDTGELFF. The CDR3 bases are TGTGCCTGGACTCCTGCGGGGGGAGGGGACACCGGGGAGCTGTTTTTT.